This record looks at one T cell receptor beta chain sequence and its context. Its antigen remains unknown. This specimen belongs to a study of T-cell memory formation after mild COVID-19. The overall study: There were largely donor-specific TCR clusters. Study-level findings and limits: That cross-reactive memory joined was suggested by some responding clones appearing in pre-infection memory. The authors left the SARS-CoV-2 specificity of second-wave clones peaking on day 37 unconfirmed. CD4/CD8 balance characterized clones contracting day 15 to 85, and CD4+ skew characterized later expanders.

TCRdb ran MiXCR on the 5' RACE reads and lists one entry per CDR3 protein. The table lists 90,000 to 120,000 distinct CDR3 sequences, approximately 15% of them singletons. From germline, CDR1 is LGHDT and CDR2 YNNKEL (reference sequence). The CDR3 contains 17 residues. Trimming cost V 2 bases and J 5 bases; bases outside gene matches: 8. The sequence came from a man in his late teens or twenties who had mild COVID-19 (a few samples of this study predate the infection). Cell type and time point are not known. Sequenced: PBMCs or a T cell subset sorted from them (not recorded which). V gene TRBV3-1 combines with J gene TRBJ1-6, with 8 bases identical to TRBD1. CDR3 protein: CASSQPRQGRNNSPLHF. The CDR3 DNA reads TGTGCCAGCAGCCAACCTAGACAGGGGAGGAATAATTCACCCCTCCACTTT.